A selection of T cell receptor beta chains follows, all from one sample in a study of regulatory T cells in long-lasting Graves disease. TCRdb recomputed calls from the multiplex PCR reads with MiXCR, one row per CDR3 protein. The sample contains 200,000 to 250,000 distinct CDR3 sequences, approximately 18% of which appear only once. The same data also contributed to another study, on T cells in Graves' hyperthyroidism and ophthalmopathy.

The sequenced sample was peripheral blood mononuclear cells (PBMCs), obtained at new diagnosis, from a patient treated with antithyroid drugs. These receptors came from a woman under 40 with Graves disease. Each CDR3 is given with its conserved first and last residue. Each record gives: clone size, J gene, D gene, V gene, CDR3 protein, CDR3 DNA. A D gene is named only where the DNA matches it firmly. Rows may omit the clone size; those that give it use once, few, many or a size class.

size: many
J: TRBJ2-1
D: -
V: TRBV20-1
CDR3: CSASGAGAYNEQFF
DNA: TGCAGTGCTAGTGGGGCGGGCGCCTACAATGAGCAGTTCTTC

size: many
J: TRBJ2-2
D: TRBD2
V: TRBV2
CDR3: CANYSNGSGRADTGELFF
DNA: TGTGCCAACTACTCTAACGGGAGCGGGAGGGCCGACACCGGGGAGCTGTTTTTT

size: many
J: TRBJ2-5
D: -
V: TRBV28
CDR3: CASSLYRAGGAQKTQYF
DNA: TGTGCCAGCAGTTTATATAGGGCTGGGGGAGCGCAGAAGACCCAGTACTTC

size: few
J: TRBJ2-7
D: -
V: TRBV28
CDR3: CASSLFAGSSYEQYF
DNA: TGTGCCAGCAGTTTATTTGCGGGCAGCTCCTACGAGCAGTACTTC

size: many
J: TRBJ1-5
D: TRBD1
V: TRBV6-1
CDR3: CASSKGAPHNQPQHF
DNA: TGTGCCAGCAGTAAGGGGGCCCCACACAATCAGCCCCAGCATTTT

size: many
J: TRBJ2-5
D: TRBD2
V: TRBV12-3/TRBV12-4
CDR3: CASSMPGRGGKETQYF
DNA: TGTGCCAGCAGTATGCCCGGGCGGGGGGGAAAAGAGACCCAGTACTTC

size: many
J: TRBJ2-5
D: TRBD1
V: TRBV27
CDR3: CASSPKGTITGTGKVETQYF
DNA: TGTGCCAGCAGCCCAAAAGGGACGATCACCGGGACAGGGAAGGTAGAGACCCAGTACTTC

size: once
J: TRBJ2-1
D: TRBD1
V: TRBV6-1
CDR3: CASSRDRSSLYNEQFF
DNA: TGTGCCAGCAGTCGGGACAGGAGCAGTCTTTACAATGAGCAGTTCTTC

size: many
J: TRBJ2-3
D: -
V: TRBV2
CDR3: CASSEVVAVGTDTQYF
DNA: TGTGCCAGCAGTGAGGTGGTAGCGGTGGGCACAGATACGCAGTATTTT

size: many
J: TRBJ1-1
D: -
V: TRBV19
CDR3: CASSFNRAEPEAFF
DNA: TGTGCCAGTAGTTTCAACAGGGCCGAACCTGAAGCTTTCTTT

size: -
J: TRBJ1-1
D: -
V: TRBV20-1
CDR3: CSASQGGKAFF
DNA: TGCAGTGCTAGCCAAGGTGGGAAAGCTTTCTTT

size: many
J: TRBJ1-1
D: -
V: TRBV10-3
CDR3: CAISPSDLLNTEAFF
DNA: TGTGCCATCAGTCCCTCGGACCTTTTGAACACTGAAGCTTTCTTT

size: -
J: TRBJ1-2
D: TRBD1
V: TRBV5-4
CDR3: CASSLQDRVGGYTF
DNA: TGTGCCAGCAGCCTTCAGGACAGGGTAGGCGGCTACACCTTC

size: many
J: TRBJ1-5
D: TRBD1
V: TRBV24-1
CDR3: CATSDPRGLGQPQHF
DNA: TGTGCCACCAGTGATCCCAGGGGGCTGGGTCAGCCCCAGCATTTT

size: many
J: TRBJ1-2
D: -
V: TRBV5-1
CDR3: CASSLNRGDYGYTF
DNA: TGCGCCAGCAGCTTGAATAGGGGAGACTATGGCTACACCTTC

size: many
J: TRBJ2-3
D: TRBD2
V: TRBV7-8
CDR3: CASSLAGRGGRAQDTQYF
DNA: TGTGCCAGCAGCTTAGCGGGGCGGGGGGGACGGGCGCAGGATACGCAGTATTTT

size: many
J: TRBJ2-7
D: -
V: TRBV19
CDR3: CASSLNWGPIYEQYF
DNA: TGTGCCAGTAGCCTAAATTGGGGGCCAATCTACGAGCAGTACTTC

size: many
J: TRBJ1-1
D: -
V: TRBV20-1
CDR3: CSASSDLSFAAFF
DNA: TGCAGTGCTAGTTCCGACTTGAGTTTTGCAGCTTTCTTT